This TCR beta chain stems from a study of cytomegalovirus exposure and HLA in healthy donors. Looked up from germline, CDR1 is SNHLY and CDR2 is FYNNEI. V was cut by 3 bases and J by 2 bases, with 11 bases left in between. This CDR3 comprises 14 residues. PCR was performed using 60 Vbeta and 13 Jbeta primers. The data were produced by immunoSEQ multiplex PCR, yet TCRdb's version contains in-frame clones alone and is incomplete. The table records approximately 180,000 clones, about 80% of them present only once. The sequenced sample consisted of PBMCs. V gene TRBV2 combines with J gene TRBJ2-7; D is possibly TRBD1 (5 bases). The receptor was derived from a woman between 35 and 50 years old in good health and CMV-seronegative. The CDR3 nucleotides are TGTGCCAGCAGTGAGACAGCTACCCCCTACGAGCAGTACGTC. This codes for CASSETATPYEQYV.